Listed below are T cell receptor beta chains from one sample, sequenced in a study of CD8+ T cells in alopecia areata. Clones were sequenced by immunoSEQ multiplex PCR, and TCRdb holds only the in-frame ones, with some missing. The sample lists 150,000 to 200,000 clones, roughly 63% seen once, with 16% in the top ten. Sequenced material: CD4+ T cells sorted from blood, taken at approximately week 61, from a patient treated with tofacitinib. Receptors originate from a human donor with alopecia areata. Both conserved end residues are part of each CDR3.

j_call: TRBJ2-4
v_call: TRBV4-1
cdr3_aa: CASSQPLQGINRLAKNIQYF

j_call: TRBJ2-3
v_call: TRBV2
cdr3_aa: CASTGQGSGTQYF

j_call: TRBJ2-3
v_call: TRBV7-9
cdr3_aa: CASSLVAGATDTQYF

j_call: TRBJ2-7
v_call: TRBV27
cdr3_aa: CASMIGTGGFYEQYF

j_call: TRBJ2-7
v_call: TRBV7-3
cdr3_aa: CASSIDGREGEQYF

j_call: TRBJ1-1
v_call: TRBV2
cdr3_aa: CASSGGDRGTEAFF

j_call: TRBJ2-5
v_call: TRBV5-1
cdr3_aa: CASIQLGTVPGETQYF

j_call: TRBJ2-5
v_call: TRBV5-6
cdr3_aa: CASSLGQQETQYF

j_call: TRBJ1-3
v_call: TRBV4-1
cdr3_aa: CASSHSRRQSDTIYF

j_call: TRBJ2-7
v_call: TRBV27
cdr3_aa: CASPAKGGNPAYEQYF

j_call: TRBJ2-3
v_call: TRBV29-1
cdr3_aa: CSVRTGSTDTQYF

j_call: TRBJ2-7
v_call: TRBV10-3
cdr3_aa: CAIGGPDRGKSEQYF

j_call: TRBJ2-1
v_call: TRBV11-3
cdr3_aa: CASSLGQSSYNEQFF

j_call: TRBJ1-5
v_call: TRBV2
cdr3_aa: CASSLGQGAQPQHF

j_call: TRBJ2-7
v_call: TRBV5-1
cdr3_aa: CASSLDRDTYEQYF

j_call: TRBJ1-2
v_call: TRBV29-1
cdr3_aa: CSVTTDMRGYTF